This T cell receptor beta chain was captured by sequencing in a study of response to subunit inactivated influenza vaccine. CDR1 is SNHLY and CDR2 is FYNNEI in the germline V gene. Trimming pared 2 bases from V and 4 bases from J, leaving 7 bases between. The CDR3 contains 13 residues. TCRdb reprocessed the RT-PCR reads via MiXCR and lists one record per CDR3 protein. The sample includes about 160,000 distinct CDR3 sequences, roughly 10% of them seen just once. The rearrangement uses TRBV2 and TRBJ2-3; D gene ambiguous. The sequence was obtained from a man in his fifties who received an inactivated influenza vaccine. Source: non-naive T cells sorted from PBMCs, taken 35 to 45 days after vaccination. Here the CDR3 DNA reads TGTGCCAGCAGTGAACAGGTGGCAGATACGCAGTATTTT. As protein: CASSEQVADTQYF. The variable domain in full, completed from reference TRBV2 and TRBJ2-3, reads EPEVTQTPSHQVTQMGQEVILRCVPISNHLYFYWYRQILGQKVEFLVSFYNNEISEKSEIFDDQFSVERPDGSNFTLKIRSTKLEDSAMYFCASSEQVADTQYFGPGTRLTVL.